This TCR beta chain was sequenced during a study of CD4 and CD8 cells across lung adenocarcinoma regions. MiXCR, run by TCRdb on the PCR reads, gives a single entry per CDR3 protein. The profile shows 23,000 or so distinct CDR3 sequences, 53% of them singletons. V was pared by 2 bases and J by 6 bases, with 3 bases between. The CDR3 has 11 amino acids. The germline gives CDR1 SGHAT, CDR2 FQDESV (reference sequence). The patients had localized lung adenocarcinoma, a non-small cell subtype. Sequencing input: CD8+ T cells from the center of a lung tumor. V is TRBV11-1 and J is TRBJ2-3; D is unclear. This clonotype originated in a male donor with lung adenocarcinoma. The CD4 and CD8 labels of this study may be unreliable. CDR3 DNA sequence: TGTGCCAGCAGCTTAACCGATACGCAGTATTTT. This sequence encodes CASSLTDTQYF.